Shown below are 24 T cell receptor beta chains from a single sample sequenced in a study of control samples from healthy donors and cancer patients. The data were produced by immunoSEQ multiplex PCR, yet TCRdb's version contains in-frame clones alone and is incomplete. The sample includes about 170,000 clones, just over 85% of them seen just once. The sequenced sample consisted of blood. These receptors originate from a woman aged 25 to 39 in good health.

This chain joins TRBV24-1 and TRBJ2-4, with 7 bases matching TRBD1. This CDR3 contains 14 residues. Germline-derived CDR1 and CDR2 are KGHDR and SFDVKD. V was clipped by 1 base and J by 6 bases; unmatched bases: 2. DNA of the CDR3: TGTGCCACCAGTGATTTCAGACAGGGAAACATTCAGTACTTC. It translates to CATSDFRQGNIQYF.

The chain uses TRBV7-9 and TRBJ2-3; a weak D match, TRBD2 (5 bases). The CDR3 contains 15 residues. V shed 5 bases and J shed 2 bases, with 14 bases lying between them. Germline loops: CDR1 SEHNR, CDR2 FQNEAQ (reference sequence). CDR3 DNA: TGTGCCAGCAGCCCACCGGGGTTCCACACAGATACGCAGTATTTT. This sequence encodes CASSPPGFHTDTQYF.

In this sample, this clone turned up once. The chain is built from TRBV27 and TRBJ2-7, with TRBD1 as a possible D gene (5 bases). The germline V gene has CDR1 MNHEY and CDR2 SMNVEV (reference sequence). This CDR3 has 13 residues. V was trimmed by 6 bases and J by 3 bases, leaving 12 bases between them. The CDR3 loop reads CASSQDTDYEQYF. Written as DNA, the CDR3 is TGTGCCAGCAGCCAGGACACTGACTACGAGCAGTACTTC.

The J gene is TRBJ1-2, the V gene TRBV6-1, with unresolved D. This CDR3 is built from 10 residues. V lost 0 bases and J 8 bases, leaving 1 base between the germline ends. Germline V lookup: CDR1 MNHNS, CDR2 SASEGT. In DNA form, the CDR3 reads TGTGCCAGCAGTGAAGCCGGCTACACCTTC. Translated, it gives CASSEAGYTF.

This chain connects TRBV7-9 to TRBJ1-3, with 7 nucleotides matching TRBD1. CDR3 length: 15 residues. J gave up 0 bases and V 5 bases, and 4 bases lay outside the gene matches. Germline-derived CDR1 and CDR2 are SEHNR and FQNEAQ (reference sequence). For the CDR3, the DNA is TGTGCCAGCAGCATTGGGACAGCCTCTGGAAACACCATATATTTT. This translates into CASSIGTASGNTIYF.

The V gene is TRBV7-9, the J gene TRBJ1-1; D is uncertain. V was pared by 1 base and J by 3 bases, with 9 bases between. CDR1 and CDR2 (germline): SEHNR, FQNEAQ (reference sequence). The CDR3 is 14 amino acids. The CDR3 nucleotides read TGTGCCAGCAGCTTAGGGGTGGTAGACACTGAAGCTTTCTTT. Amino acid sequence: CASSLGVVDTEAFF.

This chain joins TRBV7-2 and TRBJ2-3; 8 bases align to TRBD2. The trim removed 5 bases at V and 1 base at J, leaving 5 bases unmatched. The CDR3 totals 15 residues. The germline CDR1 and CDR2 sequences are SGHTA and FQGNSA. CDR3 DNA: TGTGCCAGCAGCACACCTAGCGGGCGCACAGATACGCAGTATTTT. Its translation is CASSTPSGRTDTQYF. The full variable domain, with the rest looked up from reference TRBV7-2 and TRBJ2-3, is GAGVSQSPSNKVTEKGKDVELRCDPISGHTALYWYRQSLGQGLEFLIYFQGNSAPDKSGLPSDRFSAERTGGSVSTLTIQRTQQEDSAVYLCASSTPSGRTDTQYFGPGTRLTVL.

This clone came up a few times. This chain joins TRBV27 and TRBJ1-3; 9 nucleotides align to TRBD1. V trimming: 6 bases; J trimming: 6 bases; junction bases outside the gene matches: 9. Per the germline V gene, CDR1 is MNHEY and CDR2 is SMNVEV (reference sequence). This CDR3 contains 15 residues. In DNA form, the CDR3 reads TGTGCCAGCAGCTCCGCGGACAGGGGAGAAAACACCATATATTTT. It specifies CASSSADRGENTIYF.

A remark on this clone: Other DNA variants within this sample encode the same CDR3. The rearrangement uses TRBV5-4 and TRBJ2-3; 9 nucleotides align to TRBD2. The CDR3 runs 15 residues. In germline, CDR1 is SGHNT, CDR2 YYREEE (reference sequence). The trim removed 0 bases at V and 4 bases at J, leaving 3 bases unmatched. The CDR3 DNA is TGTGCCAGCAGCTTGGGTGCGGGAGGGTCAGATACGCAGTATTTT. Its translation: CASSLGAGGSDTQYF.

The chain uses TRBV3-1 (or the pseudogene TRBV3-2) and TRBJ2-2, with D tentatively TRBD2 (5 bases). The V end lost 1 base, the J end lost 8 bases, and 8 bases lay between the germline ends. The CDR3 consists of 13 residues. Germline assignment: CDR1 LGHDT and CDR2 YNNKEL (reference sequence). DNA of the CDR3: TGTGCCAGCAGCCAAGTGGAGGCTGGGGAGCTGTTTTTT. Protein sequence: CASSQVEAGELFF.

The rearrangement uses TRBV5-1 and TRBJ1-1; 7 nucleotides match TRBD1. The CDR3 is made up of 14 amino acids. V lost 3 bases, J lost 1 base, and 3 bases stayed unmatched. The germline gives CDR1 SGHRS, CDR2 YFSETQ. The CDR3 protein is CASSSQGENTEAFF. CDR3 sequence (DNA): TGCGCCAGCAGCTCTCAGGGGGAGAACACTGAAGCTTTCTTT.

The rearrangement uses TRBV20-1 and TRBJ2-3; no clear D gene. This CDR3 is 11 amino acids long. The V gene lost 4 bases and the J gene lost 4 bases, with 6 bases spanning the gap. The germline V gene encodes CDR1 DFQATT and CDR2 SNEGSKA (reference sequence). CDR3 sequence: CSAKVADTQYF. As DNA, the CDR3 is TGCAGTGCTAAGGTAGCAGATACGCAGTATTTT.

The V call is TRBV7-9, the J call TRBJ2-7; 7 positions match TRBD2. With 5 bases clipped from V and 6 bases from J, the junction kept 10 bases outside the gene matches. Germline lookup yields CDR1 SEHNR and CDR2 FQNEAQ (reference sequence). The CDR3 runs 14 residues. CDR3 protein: CASSTQVTGGEQYV. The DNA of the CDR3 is TGTGCCAGCAGCACGCAGGTCACGGGGGGCGAGCAGTACGTC.

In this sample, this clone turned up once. The CDR3 DNA reads as TGTGCCAGCAGGCCCGCCAACTCGAACACCGGGGAGCTGTTTTTT. Protein product: CASRPANSNTGELFF. The rearrangement uses TRBV3-1 (or the pseudogene TRBV3-2) and TRBJ2-2; D remains unclear. Trimming left V 6 bases short and J 0 bases short, with 11 bases between. Germline CDR1 and CDR2: LGHDT and YNNKEL (reference sequence). The CDR3 has 15 amino acids.

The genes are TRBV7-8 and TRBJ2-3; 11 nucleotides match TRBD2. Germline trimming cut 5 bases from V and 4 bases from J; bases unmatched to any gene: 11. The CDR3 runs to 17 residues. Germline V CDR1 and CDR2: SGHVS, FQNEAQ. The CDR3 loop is CASSASGRFGGADTQYF. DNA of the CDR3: TGTGCCAGCAGCGCTAGCGGGAGGTTCGGGGGTGCAGATACGCAGTATTTT.

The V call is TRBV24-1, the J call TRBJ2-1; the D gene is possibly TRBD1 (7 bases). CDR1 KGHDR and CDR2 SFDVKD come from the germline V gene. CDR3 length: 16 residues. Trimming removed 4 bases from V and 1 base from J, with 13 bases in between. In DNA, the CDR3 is TGTGCCACCAGTGACCCACAGGGGAGGTCCTACAATGAGCAGTTCTTC. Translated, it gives CATSDPQGRSYNEQFF.

CDR3: CASTGRVDTQYF. The DNA for the CDR3 is TGTGCCAGCACCGGGAGGGTAGATACGCAGTATTTT. This chain connects TRBV28 to TRBJ2-3; 8 bases agree with TRBD2. The V gene's germline CDR1 is MDHEN and CDR2 SYDVKM. V was clipped by 7 bases and J by 5 bases; unmatched bases: 2. This CDR3 contains 12 residues.

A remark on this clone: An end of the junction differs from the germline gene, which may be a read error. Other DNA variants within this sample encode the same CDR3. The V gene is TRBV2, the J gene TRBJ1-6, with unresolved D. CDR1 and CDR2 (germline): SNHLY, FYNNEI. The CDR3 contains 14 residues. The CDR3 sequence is CASSEQGKYSPLHF. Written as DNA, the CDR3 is TGTGCTAGCAGTGAACAAGGGAAATATTCACCCCTCCACTTT.

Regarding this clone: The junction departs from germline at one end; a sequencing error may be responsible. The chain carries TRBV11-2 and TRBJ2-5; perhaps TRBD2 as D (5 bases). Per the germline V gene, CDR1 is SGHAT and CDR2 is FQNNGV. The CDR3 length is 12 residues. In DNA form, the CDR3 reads TGTGCCAGCAGCTGGGAGAGGGAGATCCAGTACTTC. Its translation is CASSWEREIQYF.

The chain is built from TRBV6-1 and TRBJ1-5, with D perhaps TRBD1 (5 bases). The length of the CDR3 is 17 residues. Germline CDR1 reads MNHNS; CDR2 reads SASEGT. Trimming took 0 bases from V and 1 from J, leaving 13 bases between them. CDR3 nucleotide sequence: TGTGCCAGCAGTGAAGCGCCAGGGTTAGGCAGCAATCAGCCCCAGCATTTT. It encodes CASSEAPGLGSNQPQHF.

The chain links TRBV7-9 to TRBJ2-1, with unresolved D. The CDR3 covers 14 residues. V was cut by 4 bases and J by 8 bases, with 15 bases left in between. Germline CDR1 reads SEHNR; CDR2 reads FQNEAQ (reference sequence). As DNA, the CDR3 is TGTGCCAGCAGCTGGACCTTGACACCCGATGAGCAGTTCTTC. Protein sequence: CASSWTLTPDEQFF.

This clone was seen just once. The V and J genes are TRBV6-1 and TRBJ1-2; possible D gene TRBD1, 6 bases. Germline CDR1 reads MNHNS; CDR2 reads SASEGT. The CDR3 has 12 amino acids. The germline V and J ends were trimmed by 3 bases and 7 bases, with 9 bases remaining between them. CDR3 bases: TGTGCCAGCAGTGATCGGGGGGCTGGCTACACCTTC. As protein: CASSDRGAGYTF.

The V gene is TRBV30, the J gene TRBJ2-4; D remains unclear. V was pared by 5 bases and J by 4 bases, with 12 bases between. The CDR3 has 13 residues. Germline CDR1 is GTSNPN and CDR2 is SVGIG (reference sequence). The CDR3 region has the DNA TGTGCCTGGGTGGAGACCCTAAAAAACATTCAGTACTTC. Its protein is CAWVETLKNIQYF.

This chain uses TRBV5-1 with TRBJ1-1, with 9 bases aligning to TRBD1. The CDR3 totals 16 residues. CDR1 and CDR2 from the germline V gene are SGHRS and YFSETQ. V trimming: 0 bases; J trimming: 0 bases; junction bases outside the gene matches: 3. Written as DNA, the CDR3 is TGCGCCAGCAGCTTGGGGACAGGGGCCATGAACACTGAAGCTTTCTTT. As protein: CASSLGTGAMNTEAFF. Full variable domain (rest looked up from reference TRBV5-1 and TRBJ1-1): KAGVTQTPRYLIKTRGQQVTLSCSPISGHRSVSWYQQTPGQGLQFLFEYFSETQRNKGNFPGRFSGRQFSNSRSEMNVSTLELGDSALYLCASSLGTGAMNTEAFFGQGTRLTVV.